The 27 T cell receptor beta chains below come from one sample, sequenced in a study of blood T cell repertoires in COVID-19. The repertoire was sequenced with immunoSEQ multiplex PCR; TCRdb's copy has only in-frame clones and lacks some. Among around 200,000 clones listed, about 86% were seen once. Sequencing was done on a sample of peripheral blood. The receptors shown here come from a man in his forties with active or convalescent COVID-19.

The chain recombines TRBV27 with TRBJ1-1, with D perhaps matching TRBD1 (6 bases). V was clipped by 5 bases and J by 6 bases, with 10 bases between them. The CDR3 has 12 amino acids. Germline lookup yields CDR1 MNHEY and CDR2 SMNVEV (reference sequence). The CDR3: CASSPPGAEAFF. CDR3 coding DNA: TGTGCCAGCAGTCCTCCAGGGGCTGAAGCTTTCTTT.

Written as DNA, the CDR3 is TGTGCCAGCAGCTCCCTCGGGGGTTTGAACACTGAAGCTTTCTTT. It encodes CASSSLGGLNTEAFF. The V gene is TRBV5-6, the J gene TRBJ1-1, with TRBD1 as a possible D gene (5 bases). The V and J ends lost 3 bases and 0 bases respectively, with 12 bases between them. Germline V gene lookup returns CDR1 SGHDT and CDR2 YYEEEE. This CDR3 contains 15 residues.

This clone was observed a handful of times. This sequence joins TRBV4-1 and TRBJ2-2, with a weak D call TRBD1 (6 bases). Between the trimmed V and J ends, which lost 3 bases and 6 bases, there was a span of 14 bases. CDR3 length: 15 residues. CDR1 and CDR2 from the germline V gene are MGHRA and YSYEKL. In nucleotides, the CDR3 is TGCGCCAGCAGCCAGGTTTTACAGGGTCCCGGGGAGCTGTTTTTT. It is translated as CASSQVLQGPGELFF.

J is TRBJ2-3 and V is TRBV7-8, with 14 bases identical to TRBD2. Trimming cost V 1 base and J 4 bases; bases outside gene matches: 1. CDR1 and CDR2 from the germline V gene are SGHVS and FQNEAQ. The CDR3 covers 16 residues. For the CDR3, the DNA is TGTGCCAGCAGCTTAGGGACTAGCGGGGGGCCAGATACGCAGTATTTT. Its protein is CASSLGTSGGPDTQYF.

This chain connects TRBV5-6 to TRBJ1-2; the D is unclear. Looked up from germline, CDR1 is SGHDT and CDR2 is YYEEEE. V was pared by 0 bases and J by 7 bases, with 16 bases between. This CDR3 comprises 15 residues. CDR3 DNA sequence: TGTGCCAGCAGCTTGGTAAAAGAAGGAGGCGCTGGCTACACCTTC. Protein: CASSLVKEGGAGYTF.

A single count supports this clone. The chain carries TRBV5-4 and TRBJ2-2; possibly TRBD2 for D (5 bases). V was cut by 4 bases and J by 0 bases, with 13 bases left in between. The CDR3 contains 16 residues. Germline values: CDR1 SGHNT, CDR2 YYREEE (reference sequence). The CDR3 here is CASSAGGPPNTGELFF. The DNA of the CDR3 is TGTGCCAGCAGCGCTGGAGGCCCACCGAACACCGGGGAGCTGTTTTTT.

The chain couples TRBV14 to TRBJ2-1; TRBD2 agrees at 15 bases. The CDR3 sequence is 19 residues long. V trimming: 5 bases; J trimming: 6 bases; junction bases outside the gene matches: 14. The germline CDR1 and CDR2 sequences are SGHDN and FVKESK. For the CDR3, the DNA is TGTGCCAGCAGCTGGAACTACCCGGGACTAGCGGGAGGTCTCAATGAGCAGTTCTTC. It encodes CASSWNYPGLAGGLNEQFF.

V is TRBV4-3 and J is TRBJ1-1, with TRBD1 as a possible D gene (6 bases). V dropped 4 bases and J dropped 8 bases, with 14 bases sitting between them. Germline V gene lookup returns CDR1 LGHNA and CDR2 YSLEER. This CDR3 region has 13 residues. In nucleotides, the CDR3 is TGCGCCAGCAGCCGCACGACTGGACAGGAAGCTTTCTTT. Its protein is CASSRTTGQEAFF.

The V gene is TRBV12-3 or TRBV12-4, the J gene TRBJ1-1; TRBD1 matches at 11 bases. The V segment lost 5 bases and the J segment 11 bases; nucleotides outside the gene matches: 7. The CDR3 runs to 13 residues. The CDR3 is CASSPRTGGSAFF. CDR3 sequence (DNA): TGTGCCAGCAGTCCTCGGACAGGGGGCTCGGCTTTCTTT.

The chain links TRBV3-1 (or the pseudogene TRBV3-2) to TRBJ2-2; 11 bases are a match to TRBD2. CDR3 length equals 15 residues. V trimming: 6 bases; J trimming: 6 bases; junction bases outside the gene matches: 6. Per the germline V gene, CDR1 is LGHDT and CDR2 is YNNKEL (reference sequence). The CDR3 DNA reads TGTGCCAGCAGTCTAGCGGGAGGCAGGGCCGGGGAGCTGTTTTTT. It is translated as CASSLAGGRAGELFF.

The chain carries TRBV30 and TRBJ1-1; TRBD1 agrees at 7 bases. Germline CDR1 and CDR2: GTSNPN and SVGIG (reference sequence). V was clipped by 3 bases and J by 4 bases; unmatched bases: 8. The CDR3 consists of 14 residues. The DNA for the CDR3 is TGTGCCTGGAGCCGAACGACAGGGACCACTGAAGCTTTCTTT. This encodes CAWSRTTGTTEAFF.

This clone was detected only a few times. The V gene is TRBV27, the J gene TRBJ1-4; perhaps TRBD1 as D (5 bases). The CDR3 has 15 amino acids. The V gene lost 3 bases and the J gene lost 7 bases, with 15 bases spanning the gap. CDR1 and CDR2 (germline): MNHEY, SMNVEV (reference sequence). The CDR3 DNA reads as TGTGCCAGCAGTTTCAAGGCAGGGCGGAGTGAAAAACTGTTTTTT. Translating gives CASSFKAGRSEKLFF.

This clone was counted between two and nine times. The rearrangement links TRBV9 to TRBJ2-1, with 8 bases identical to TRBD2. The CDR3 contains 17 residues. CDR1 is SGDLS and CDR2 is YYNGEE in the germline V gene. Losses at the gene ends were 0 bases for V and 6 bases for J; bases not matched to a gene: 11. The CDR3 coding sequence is TGTGCCAGCAGCGTAGGTCGGAGCGGGAGTTGGGCCAATGAGCAGTTCTTC. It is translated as CASSVGRSGSWANEQFF.

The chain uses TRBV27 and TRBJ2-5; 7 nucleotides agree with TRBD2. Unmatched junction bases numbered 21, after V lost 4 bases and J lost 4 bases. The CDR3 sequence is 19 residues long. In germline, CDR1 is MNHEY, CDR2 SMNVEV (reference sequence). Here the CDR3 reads CASSSPGRWVGGSPETQYF. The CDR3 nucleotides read TGTGCCAGCAGTTCCCCCGGGAGGTGGGTCGGGGGATCCCCAGAGACCCAGTACTTC.

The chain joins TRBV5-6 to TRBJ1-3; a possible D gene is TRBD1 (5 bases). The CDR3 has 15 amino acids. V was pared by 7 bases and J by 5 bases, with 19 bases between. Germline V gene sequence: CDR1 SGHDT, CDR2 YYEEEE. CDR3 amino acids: CASGGVRDGRNTIYF. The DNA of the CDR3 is TGTGCCAGCGGAGGGGTTCGGGATGGGAGAAACACCATATATTTT.

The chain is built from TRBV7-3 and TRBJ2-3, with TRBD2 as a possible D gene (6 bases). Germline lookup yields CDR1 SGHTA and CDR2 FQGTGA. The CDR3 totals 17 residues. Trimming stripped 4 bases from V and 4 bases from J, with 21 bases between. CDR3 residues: CASSYSPGPRRADTQYF. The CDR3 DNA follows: TGTGCCAGCAGCTATTCGCCGGGACCTCGGAGGGCAGATACGCAGTATTTT.

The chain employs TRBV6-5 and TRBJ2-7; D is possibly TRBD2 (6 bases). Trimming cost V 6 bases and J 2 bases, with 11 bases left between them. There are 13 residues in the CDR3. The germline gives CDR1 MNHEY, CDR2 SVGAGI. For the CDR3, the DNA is TGTGCCAGCAGAGGGACTGACACCTACGAGCAGTACTTC. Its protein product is CASRGTDTYEQYF.

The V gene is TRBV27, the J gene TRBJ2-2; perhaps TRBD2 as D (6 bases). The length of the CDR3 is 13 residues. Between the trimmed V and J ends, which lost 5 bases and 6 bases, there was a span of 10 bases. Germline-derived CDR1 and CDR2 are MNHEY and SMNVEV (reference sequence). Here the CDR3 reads CASSEWGAGELFF. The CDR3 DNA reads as TGTGCCAGCAGTGAATGGGGGGCCGGGGAGCTGTTTTTT.

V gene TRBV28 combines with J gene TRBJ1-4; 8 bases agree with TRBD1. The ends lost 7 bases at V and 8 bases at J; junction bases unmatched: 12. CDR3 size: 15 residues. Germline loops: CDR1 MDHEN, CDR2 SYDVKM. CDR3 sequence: CASTSPTGEREKLFF. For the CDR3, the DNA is TGTGCCAGCACCTCCCCGACAGGGGAGCGAGAAAAACTGTTTTTT.

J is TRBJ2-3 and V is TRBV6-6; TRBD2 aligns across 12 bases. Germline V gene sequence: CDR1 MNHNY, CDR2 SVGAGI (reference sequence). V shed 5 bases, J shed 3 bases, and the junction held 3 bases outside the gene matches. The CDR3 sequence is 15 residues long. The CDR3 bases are TGTGCCAGCAGTCCCACTAGCGGGAGGACAGATACGCAGTATTTT. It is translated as CASSPTSGRTDTQYF.

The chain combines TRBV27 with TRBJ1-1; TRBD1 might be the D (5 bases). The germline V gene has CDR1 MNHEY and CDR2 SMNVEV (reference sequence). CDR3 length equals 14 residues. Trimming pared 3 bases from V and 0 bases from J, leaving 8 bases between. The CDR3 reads CASSFGAMNTEAFF. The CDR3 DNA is TGTGCCAGCAGTTTTGGGGCTATGAACACTGAAGCTTTCTTT.

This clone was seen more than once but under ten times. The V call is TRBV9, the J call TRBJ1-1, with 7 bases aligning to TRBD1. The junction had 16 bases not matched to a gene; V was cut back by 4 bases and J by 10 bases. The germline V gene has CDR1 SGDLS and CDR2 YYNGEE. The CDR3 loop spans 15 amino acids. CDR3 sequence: CASSPGGGQGVIAFF. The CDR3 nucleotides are TGTGCCAGCAGCCCTGGAGGGGGGCAGGGGGTGATAGCTTTCTTT.

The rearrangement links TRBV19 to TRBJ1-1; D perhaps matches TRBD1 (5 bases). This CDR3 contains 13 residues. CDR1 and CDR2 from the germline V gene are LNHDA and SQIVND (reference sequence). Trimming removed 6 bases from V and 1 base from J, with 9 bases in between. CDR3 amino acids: CASRATENTEAFF. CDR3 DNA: TGTGCCAGTAGGGCGACAGAGAACACTGAAGCTTTCTTT.

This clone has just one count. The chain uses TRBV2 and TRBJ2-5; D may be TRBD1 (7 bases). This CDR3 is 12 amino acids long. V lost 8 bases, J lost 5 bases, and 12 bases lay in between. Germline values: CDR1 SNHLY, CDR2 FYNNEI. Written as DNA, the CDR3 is TGTGCCAGCCAACAGGGGAGGGAGACCCAGTACTTC. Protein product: CASQQGRETQYF.

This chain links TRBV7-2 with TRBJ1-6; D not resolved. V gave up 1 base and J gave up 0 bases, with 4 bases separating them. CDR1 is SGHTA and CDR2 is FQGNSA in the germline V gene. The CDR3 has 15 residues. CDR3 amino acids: CASSLGSSYNSPLHF. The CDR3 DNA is TGTGCCAGCAGCTTAGGTAGCTCCTATAATTCACCCCTCCACTTT.

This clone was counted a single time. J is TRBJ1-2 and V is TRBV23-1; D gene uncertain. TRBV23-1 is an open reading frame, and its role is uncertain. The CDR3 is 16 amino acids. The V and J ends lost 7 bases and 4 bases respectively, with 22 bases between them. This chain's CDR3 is CASIPCGMVSFYGYTF. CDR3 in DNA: TGCGCCAGCATTCCGTGCGGGATGGTGTCCTTCTATGGCTACACCTTC.

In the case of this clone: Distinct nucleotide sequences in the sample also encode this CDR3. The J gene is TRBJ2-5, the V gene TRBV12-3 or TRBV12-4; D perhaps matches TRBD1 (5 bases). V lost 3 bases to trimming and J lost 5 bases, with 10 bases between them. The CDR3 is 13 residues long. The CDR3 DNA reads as TGTGCCAGCAGTTTCAGGGAAGAGGAGACCCAGTACTTC. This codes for CASSFREEETQYF.